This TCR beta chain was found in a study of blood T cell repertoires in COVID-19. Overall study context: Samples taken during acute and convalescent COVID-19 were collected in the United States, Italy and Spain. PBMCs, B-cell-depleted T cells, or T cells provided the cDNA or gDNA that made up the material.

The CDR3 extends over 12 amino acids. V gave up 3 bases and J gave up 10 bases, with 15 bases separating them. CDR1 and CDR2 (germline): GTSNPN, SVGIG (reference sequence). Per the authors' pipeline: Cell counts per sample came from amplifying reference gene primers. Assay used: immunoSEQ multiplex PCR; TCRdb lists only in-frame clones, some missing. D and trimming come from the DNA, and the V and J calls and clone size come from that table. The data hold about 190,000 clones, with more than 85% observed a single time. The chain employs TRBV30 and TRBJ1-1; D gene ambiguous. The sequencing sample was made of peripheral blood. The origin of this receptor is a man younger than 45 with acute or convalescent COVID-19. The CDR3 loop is CAWRTSNSPAFF. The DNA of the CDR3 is TGTGCCTGGAGGACAAGTAACTCTCCAGCTTTCTTT.